Below are 30 T cell receptor beta chains sequenced from a single sample in a study of blood T cells in healthy people across ages. Using a J-beta primer mix together with a sample-barcoded 5' primer, a second PCR was run for roughly 6 to 12 cycles. TCRdb itself ran the 5' RACE reads through MiXCR, one entry per CDR3 protein. The sample has around 690,000 distinct CDR3 sequences, under 65% seen once. Sample: blood. The origin of the receptors is a man in his 60s in good health.

In regard to this clonotype: The junction does not match germline at one end; this may be a read error. The V and J genes are TRBV11-2 and TRBJ2-4, with a tentative D call TRBD1 (6 bases). This CDR3 has 14 amino acids. CDR1 and CDR2 (germline): SGHAT, FQNNGV. CDR3 nucleotides: TGTGCCAGCAGCCTAGAACAGGGAATAGGGGAGCAGTACTTC. The encoded protein is CASSLEQGIGEQYF.

The chain is built from TRBV28 and TRBJ1-2; D possibly corresponds to TRBD1 (5 bases). Deletions cut 4 bases from V and 5 bases from J, with 20 bases between. Germline V CDR1 and CDR2: MDHEN, SYDVKM. There are 16 residues in the CDR3. CDR3 in DNA: TGTGCCAGCAGTTACTCCTCCGGGACGCGCCCTTATGGCTACACCTTC. Protein: CASSYSSGTRPYGYTF.

The chain's CDR3 is CASSFGARSEQYF. The CDR3 DNA is TGTGCCAGCAGTTTCGGGGCGAGATCCGAGCAGTACTTC. The chain joins TRBV27 to TRBJ2-7; D might be TRBD1 or TRBD2, each matching 5 bases. The V gene's germline CDR1 is MNHEY and CDR2 SMNVEV (reference sequence). The V end lost 3 bases, the J end lost 6 bases, and 12 bases lay between the germline ends. There are 13 residues in the CDR3.

In its sample, this clonotype was seen a few times. A read error is possible here, since a much larger clone lies one base away. The chain couples TRBV9 to TRBJ2-5; 7 nucleotides agree with TRBD2. The V segment lost 0 bases and the J segment 2 bases; nucleotides outside the gene matches: 4. CDR1 is SGDLS and CDR2 is YYNGEE in the germline V gene. This CDR3 region has 15 residues. The chain's CDR3 is CASSVVGAGQETQYF. CDR3 sequence (DNA): TGTGCCAGCAGCGTAGTAGGAGCGGGGCAAGAGACCCAGTACTTC.

The J gene is TRBJ1-6, the V gene TRBV4-2; D is unresolved. CDR3 length: 14 amino acids. Germline CDR1 and CDR2: LGHNA and YNFKEQ. The ends were cut back, 0 bases at V and 11 bases at J, with 11 bases in the middle. The chain's CDR3 is CASSQDWREAPLHF. The CDR3 nucleotides are TGTGCCAGCAGCCAAGATTGGAGGGAAGCACCCCTCCACTTT.

This clonotype has only a few counts. The V and J genes are TRBV4-2 and TRBJ2-3, with 8 nucleotides matching TRBD1. The length of the CDR3 is 15 residues. The germline CDR1 and CDR2 sequences are LGHNA and YNFKEQ. J lost 2 bases, V lost 4 bases, and 5 bases had no gene match. The CDR3 nucleotides are TGTGCCAGCAGCCGAACACAGGGGGACACAGATACGCAGTATTTT. Translation: CASSRTQGDTDTQYF.

The chain combines TRBV12-3 or TRBV12-4 with TRBJ1-2; a possible D gene is TRBD1 (5 bases). V was cut by 6 bases and J by 5 bases, with 16 bases left in between. The CDR3 has 14 residues. CDR3 sequence (DNA): TGTGCCAGCAGCTTCGGAACACAGGAGTATGGCTACACCTTC. This gives the protein CASSFGTQEYGYTF.

The rearrangement joins TRBV27 to TRBJ2-1, with 7 bases matching TRBD1. V lost 6 bases and J lost 7; bases outside the gene matches: 9. This CDR3 comprises 14 residues. Looked up from germline, CDR1 is MNHEY and CDR2 is SMNVEV (reference sequence). The CDR3 region is CASSDRAALNEQFF. The CDR3 DNA is TGTGCCAGCAGCGACAGGGCCGCCCTAAATGAGCAGTTCTTC.

This clonotype is a singleton in its sample. A junction boundary mismatches the germline segment, possibly from a read error. V gene TRBV4-1 combines with J gene TRBJ2-1, with TRBD2 matching 9 bases. Germline loops: CDR1 MGHRA, CDR2 YSYEKL. This CDR3 is 14 amino acids long. The CDR3 bases are TGCGCCAGCAGCCCGACTAGCGGCAACAATCAGCAGTTCTTC. Translation: CASSPTSGNNQQFF.

The chain carries TRBV7-9 and TRBJ1-2; D gene unclear. The germline V gene encodes CDR1 SEHNR and CDR2 FQNEAQ (reference sequence). The CDR3 consists of 12 residues. V lost 5 bases to trimming and J lost 1 base, with 5 bases between them. The CDR3 sequence is CASSHSNYGYTF. The DNA of the CDR3 is TGTGCCAGCAGCCACAGTAACTATGGCTACACCTTC. Filled out from reference TRBV7-9 and TRBJ1-2, the complete variable domain reads DTGVSQNPRHKITKRGQNVTFRCDPISEHNRLYWYRQTLGQGPEFLTYFQNEAQLEKSRLLSDRFSAERPKGSFSTLEIQRTEQGDSAMYLCASSHSNYGYTFGSGTRLTVV.

With respect to this clonotype: The germline gene is not matched at one end of the junction; a read error may be the cause. The chain links TRBV5-6 to TRBJ2-4, with 9 bases that match TRBD2. This CDR3 region has 14 residues. Germline CDR1 reads SGHDT; CDR2 reads YYEEEE. As DNA, the CDR3 is TGTACCAGCAGCTTAGGCGGGGGGGTTGGCATTCAGTACTTC. Translated, it gives CTSSLGGGVGIQYF.

This clonotype has just a few counts. The rearrangement joins TRBV7-9 to TRBJ2-7, with 7 positions matching TRBD1. CDR3 size: 13 residues. Germline CDR1 is SEHNR and CDR2 is FQNEAQ (reference sequence). V lost 5 bases, J lost 3 bases, and 4 bases stayed unmatched. Here the CDR3 reads CASSQGQVYEQYF. The CDR3 DNA follows: TGTGCCAGCAGCCAAGGACAGGTCTACGAGCAGTACTTC.

The V gene is TRBV5-1, the J gene TRBJ2-7, with 11 bases fitting TRBD2. The J call may be mistaken, given a closer DNA end match to TRBJ2-5. Germline V gene data show CDR1 as SGHRS and CDR2 as YFSETQ. CDR3 length: 15 amino acids. The CDR3 nucleotides are TGCGCCAGCAGCCGGGAGGGGACTAGCGGAGAGACCCAGTACTTC. The encoded protein is CASSREGTSGETQYF.

The chain has TRBV10-3 and TRBJ2-5; 9 nucleotides line up with TRBD2. This CDR3 contains 15 residues. The V gene end was trimmed by 5 bases and the J gene end by 9 bases; junction bases not matched to a gene: 13. Looked up from germline, CDR1 is ENHRY and CDR2 is SYGVKD. CDR3 DNA sequence: TGTGCCATCAGTCGGAGCGGGGGGTTTCGGGAGGCCCAGTACTTC. Its protein product is CAISRSGGFREAQYF.

The rearrangement uses TRBV5-1 and TRBJ2-5; possible D gene TRBD1, 6 bases. The J call is in doubt because the DNA end fits TRBJ2-7 better. The CDR3 is made up of 13 amino acids. The germline CDR1 and CDR2 sequences are SGHRS and YFSETQ. The CDR3 region is CASSLSGAREQYF. The CDR3 nucleotides read TGCGCCAGCAGTCTGTCAGGGGCACGCGAGCAGTACTTC.

This clonotype showed up just a few times. The chain recombines TRBV7-8 with TRBJ2-4; D call uncertain. Germline V gives CDR1 SGHVS, CDR2 FQNEAQ. The V gene lost 5 bases and the J gene lost 0 bases, with 17 bases spanning the gap. The CDR3 contains 17 residues. CDR3 nucleotide sequence: TGTGCCAGCAGCCGCACCGGTACCCCTATAGCCAAAAACATTCAGTACTTC. Amino acids: CASSRTGTPIAKNIQYF.

This clonotype was seen only once. The chain has TRBV11-2 and TRBJ1-6; D is perhaps TRBD1 (5 bases). Germline loops: CDR1 SGHAT, CDR2 FQNNGV. This CDR3 contains 14 residues. V shed 1 base and J shed 11 bases, with 12 bases lying between them. CDR3 sequence reads: CASSLAGTVTPLHF. The DNA of the CDR3 is TGTGCCAGCAGCTTAGCAGGGACGGTGACACCCCTCCACTTT.

The sample holds a few counts of this clonotype. The rearrangement joins TRBV5-1 to TRBJ2-7; 9 nucleotides align to TRBD1. CDR1 and CDR2 (germline): SGHRS, YFSETQ. The CDR3 covers 15 residues. The trim removed 4 bases at V and 2 bases at J, leaving 7 bases unmatched. CDR3 DNA: TGCGCCAGCAGCCGCGGCGGGACAGGGACCTACGAGCAGTACTTC. This translates into CASSRGGTGTYEQYF.

This clonotype has a count of ten or more. The V call is TRBV18, the J call TRBJ2-7; tentative D call: TRBD1 (5 bases). Trimming took off 0 bases at V and 4 bases at J, with 7 bases between the two ends. The germline V gene encodes CDR1 KGHSH and CDR2 LQKENI. The CDR3 is 13 amino acids. The chain's CDR3 is CASSPPDIYEQYF. In nucleotides, the CDR3 is TGTGCCAGCTCACCACCGGACATATACGAGCAGTACTTC.

The chain carries TRBV28 and TRBJ2-1, with D tentatively TRBD1 (6 bases). V was trimmed by 5 bases and J by 4 bases, leaving 15 bases between them. Germline CDR1 reads MDHEN; CDR2 reads SYDVKM. CDR3 length: 15 amino acids. CDR3 protein: CASSAHRDKYNEQFF. CDR3 coding DNA: TGTGCCAGCAGTGCACACCGGGACAAGTACAATGAGCAGTTCTTC.

The chain carries TRBV29-1 and TRBJ2-1, with D possibly being TRBD2 (6 bases). Germline V gene lookup returns CDR1 SQVTM and CDR2 ANQGSEA. Deletions cut 0 bases from V and 5 bases from J, with 14 bases between. This CDR3 comprises 15 residues. In nucleotides, the CDR3 is TGCAGCGTTGAAGAAGGGGCAAAGCGGGACAATGAGCAGTTCTTC. Its protein is CSVEEGAKRDNEQFF.

The rearrangement uses TRBV5-1 and TRBJ1-2; TRBD1 is a possible D gene (6 bases). CDR3 length equals 14 residues. Trimming left V 4 bases short and J 8 bases short, with 18 bases between. The germline V gene encodes CDR1 SGHRS and CDR2 YFSETQ. CDR3: CASSQDRSDGGYTF. The CDR3 bases are TGCGCCAGCAGCCAAGACAGGTCTGATGGCGGCTACACCTTC.

The gene calls are TRBV11-2 and TRBJ2-1, with TRBD1 matching 7 bases. Germline V lookup: CDR1 SGHAT, CDR2 FQNNGV. V was clipped by 3 bases and J by 7 bases; unmatched bases: 6. There are 14 residues in the CDR3. The CDR3 DNA follows: TGTGCCAGCAGCTTGAACAGGGGCGGGAATGAGCAGTTCTTC. Its protein product is CASSLNRGGNEQFF.

The V gene is TRBV24-1, the J gene TRBJ1-5; TRBD1 agrees at 8 bases. The CDR3 runs to 15 residues. Germline trimming cut 7 bases from V and 2 bases from J; bases unmatched to any gene: 6. The germline CDR1 and CDR2 sequences are KGHDR and SFDVKD. The CDR3 DNA reads as TGTGCCACCAGAGACGGACAGGGTGGCAATCAGCCCCAGCATTTT. It yields the protein CATRDGQGGNQPQHF.

The gene calls are TRBV6-5 and TRBJ1-2; TRBD1 is a possible D gene (6 bases). From germline, CDR1 is MNHEY and CDR2 SVGAGI. CDR3 size: 16 residues. V was cut by 0 bases and J by 4 bases, with 15 bases left in between. The CDR3 spells CASSYSRGGGGYGYTF. The CDR3 nucleotides are TGTGCCAGCAGTTACTCACGAGGGGGAGGGGGCTATGGCTACACCTTC.

This rearrangement joins TRBV11-2 to TRBJ2-3; D gene ambiguous. CDR1 is SGHAT and CDR2 is FQNNGV in the germline V gene. Between the trimmed V and J ends, which lost 2 bases and 7 bases, there was a span of 13 bases. The CDR3 contains 14 residues. The CDR3 coding sequence is TGTGCCAGCAGCTTACAGAGTAAGACCCATACGCAGTATTTT. Protein product: CASSLQSKTHTQYF.

This clonotype has only a few counts. The chain links TRBV27 to TRBJ1-6; D is uncertain. The CDR3 consists of 18 residues. The germline V gene encodes CDR1 MNHEY and CDR2 SMNVEV (reference sequence). Trimming removed 2 bases at V and 9 bases at J, with 23 bases between. CDR3 sequence (DNA): TGTGCCAGCAGTTTAATGTCGCTCCTAACCGACGGCCGTTCACCCCTCCACTTT. Translated, it gives CASSLMSLLTDGRSPLHF.

This chain links TRBV10-3 with TRBJ1-4; D is perhaps TRBD1 (5 bases). The V end lost 5 bases, the J end lost 6 bases, and 13 bases lay between the germline ends. The germline V gene has CDR1 ENHRY and CDR2 SYGVKD. The CDR3 length is 14 residues. CDR3 amino acids: CAISQGSGDEKLFF. CDR3 in DNA: TGTGCCATCAGTCAGGGTTCCGGTGATGAAAAACTGTTTTTT.

The rearrangement uses TRBV6-5 and TRBJ2-7; D could derive from TRBD1 or TRBD2 (6 bases each). The CDR3 spans 18 residues. Deletions cut 0 bases from V and 2 bases from J, with 20 bases between. CDR1 is MNHEY and CDR2 is SVGAGI in the germline V gene. The CDR3 here is CASSYSKGVGGFAYEQYF. For the CDR3, the DNA is TGTGCCAGCAGTTACTCGAAGGGGGTAGGGGGGTTTGCCTACGAGCAGTACTTC.

This chain connects TRBV18 to TRBJ2-7; D not certain. V was shortened by 0 bases and J by 0 bases, with 9 bases between the two germline ends. CDR3 length equals 15 residues. Germline CDR1 is KGHSH and CDR2 is LQKENI. The CDR3 DNA reads TGTGCCAGCTCACCACCAATGTCTAGCTCCTACGAGCAGTACTTC. Amino acid sequence: CASSPPMSSSYEQYF.